This is a list of T cell receptor beta chains from one sample in a study of radiotherapy plus CTLA-4 blockade in lung cancer. Sequenced by immunoSEQ multiplex PCR; TCRdb stores in-frame clones only, minus some. The data hold about 15,000 clones, with around three quarters observed a single time. Source: peripheral blood, taken from a patient treated with radiotherapy plus ipilimumab. The receptors here all came from a human donor with non-small cell lung cancer whose response to radiotherapy plus ipilimumab could not be evaluated. CDR3s include the opening cysteine and the closing phenylalanine or tryptophan. The D gene is left open where the match is weak. A clone size is listed for some rows: how often the clone was seen (once, few, many), or a class if it is expanded.

clone size	V gene	J gene	D gene	CDR3 protein	CDR3 DNA
.	TRBV19	TRBJ1-2	.	CASSQKTSPYGYTF	TGTGCCAGTAGCCAAAAGACATCGCCCTATGGCTACACCTTC
.	TRBV5-5	TRBJ2-5	TRBD2	CASSQDTAGGPLGTQYF	TGTGCCAGCAGCCAAGATACAGCGGGGGGGCCGTTAGGGACCCAGTACTTC
few	TRBV7-9	TRBJ1-1	.	CASGSPRTANTEAFF	TGTGCCAGCGGGTCCCCTAGGACAGCGAACACTGAAGCTTTCTTT
few	TRBV6-4	TRBJ1-6	.	CASRRDFNSPLHF	TGTGCCAGCAGGAGGGACTTTAATTCACCCCTCCACTTT
once	TRBV5-1	TRBJ2-5	TRBD1	CASGLWTGGETQYF	TGCGCCAGCGGCCTATGGACAGGGGGAGAGACCCAGTACTTC
.	TRBV27	TRBJ2-1	TRBD2	CASSRGRESSYNEQFF	TGTGCCAGCAGTCGCGGGAGGGAGAGCTCCTACAATGAGCAGTTCTTC
.	TRBV5-1	TRBJ1-2	.	CASSLADSNYGYTF	TGCGCCAGCAGCTTGGCCGACAGTAACTATGGCTACACCTTC
.	TRBV5-4	TRBJ2-7	TRBD2	CASSPGGTSGVYEQYF	TGTGCCAGCAGTCCGGGCGGGACTAGCGGGGTCTACGAGCAGTACTTC
.	TRBV6-4	TRBJ1-5	.	CASPRSVTPSTSQPQHF	TGTGCCAGTCCACGGAGTGTAACTCCATCGACGTCCCAGCCCCAGCATTTT
.	TRBV5-1	TRBJ1-1	.	CASSLDGRVDTEAFF	TGCGCCAGCAGCTTGGATGGCAGGGTAGACACTGAAGCTTTCTTT
.	TRBV14	TRBJ1-2	.	CASSYRESNYGYTF	TGTGCCAGCAGTTACAGGGAGTCTAACTATGGCTACACCTTC
.	TRBV7-2	TRBJ1-1	TRBD1	CASSFWGQGADTEAFF	TGTGCCAGCAGCTTTTGGGGACAGGGAGCCGACACTGAAGCTTTCTTT
.	TRBV27	TRBJ1-2	TRBD1	CASGRDRVGYTF	TGTGCAAGTGGACGGGACAGGGTTGGCTACACCTTC
few	TRBV18	TRBJ1-4	.	CASSPETFEKLFF	TGTGCCAGCTCACCAGAGACATTTGAAAAACTGTTTTTT
.	TRBV10-3	TRBJ1-2	TRBD1	CAISGRGGATGNYGYTF	TGTGCCATCAGTGGGCGAGGGGGCGCTACGGGGAACTATGGCTACACCTTC
.	TRBV7-8	TRBJ1-5	.	CASRLEGNQPQHF	TGTGCCAGCAGATTGGAGGGGAATCAGCCCCAGCATTTT
.	TRBV10-3	TRBJ1-5	.	CAISESISSNQPQHF	TGTGCCATCAGTGAGTCCATTAGCAGCAATCAGCCCCAGCATTTT
.	TRBV7-6	TRBJ2-2	TRBD2	CASSFIPGLAGESTGELFF	TGTGCCAGCAGCTTTATACCGGGACTAGCGGGGGAGAGCACCGGGGAGCTGTTTTTT
.	TRBV9	TRBJ2-5	TRBD2	CASSHSGGSQETQYF	TGTGCCAGCAGTCACAGCGGGGGGTCTCAAGAGACCCAGTACTTC
few	TRBV6-5	TRBJ1-1	.	CASSEGFLGTEAFF	TGTGCCAGCAGCGAGGGATTTCTGGGGACTGAAGCTTTCTTT
.	TRBV6-1	TRBJ1-2	TRBD1	CASSEGQGIFGGYTF	TGTGCCAGCAGTGAGGGACAGGGAATTTTTGGAGGCTACACCTTC
once	TRBV9	TRBJ1-2	.	CASSGADYGYTF	TGTGCCAGCAGCGGGGCAGACTATGGCTACACCTTC
.	TRBV20-1	TRBJ1-1	.	CSAQRSREAFF	TGCAGTGCTCAGCGGTCCCGAGAAGCTTTCTTT
.	TRBV30	TRBJ2-1	TRBD1	CACMTGTYNEQFF	TGTGCCTGCATGACAGGGACCTACAATGAGCAGTTCTTC
.	TRBV9	TRBJ2-1	TRBD2	CASSVEPAGLADYNEQFF	TGTGCCAGCAGCGTAGAGCCGGCTGGCCTAGCGGATTACAATGAGCAGTTCTTC
.	TRBV28	TRBJ1-1	TRBD1	CASSFPIQGEAFF	TGTGCCAGCAGTTTCCCAATACAGGGGGAAGCTTTCTTT
.	TRBV10-3	TRBJ1-3	TRBD1	CAITPGAGTDSGNTIYF	TGTGCCATCACCCCAGGGGCGGGGACAGACTCTGGAAACACCATATATTTT
.	TRBV27	TRBJ1-2	TRBD1	CASSATGGRYGYTF	TGTGCCAGCAGTGCGACAGGGGGCCGCTATGGCTACACCTTC
once	TRBV27	TRBJ2-4	.	CASSLRGGANIQYF	TGTGCCAGCAGTTTAAGGGGGGGCGCAAACATTCAGTACTTC
.	TRBV5-1	TRBJ2-3	.	CASTGFGIGTDTQYF	TGCGCCAGTACAGGGTTCGGTATAGGCACAGATACGCAGTATTTT
.	TRBV5-1	TRBJ2-7	TRBD1	CASSPGQGASEQYF	TGCGCCAGCAGCCCCGGACAGGGGGCGAGCGAGCAGTACTTC
.	TRBV11-3	TRBJ2-3	.	CASSPGTDTQYF	TGTGCCAGCAGCCCGGGCACAGATACGCAGTATTTT
.	TRBV5-1	TRBJ2-2	TRBD2	CASGEGTGELFF	TGCGCCAGCGGGGAGGGGACCGGGGAGCTGTTTTTT